The clone carrying this TCR beta chain was counted only a few times. Its specificity is unknown. The record originates from a study of cytomegalovirus exposure and HLA in healthy donors. Broader study findings: In vitro checks showed that a few CMV-associated chains really do target CMV antigens. Per a prior analysis, the majority of TCR beta V segments were productive roughly 87% or roughly 30% of the time.

Trimming removed 2 bases from V and 3 bases from J; junction bases left unmatched: 3. Germline CDR1 is LGHNA and CDR2 is YNFKEQ. This CDR3 has 15 residues. In the PCR, 60 Vbeta and 13 Jbeta primers were used. In the authors' workflow: Unique TCR beta chains numbered approximately 76 million in a later analysis, with roughly 10 million shared. Here immunoSEQ multiplex PCR was the method, and the copy in TCRdb shows in-frame clones only, minus some. The V and J calls and clone size were taken over from that table, and D and trimming were inferred from the DNA. The table lists fewer than 200,000 clones, roughly a tenth of them singletons.

The specimen sequenced was PBMCs. J is TRBJ2-1 and V is TRBV4-2, with 8 bases that match TRBD1. This clonotype was obtained from a woman in her twenties or thirties in good health and CMV-seropositive. CDR3 coding DNA: TGTGCCAGCAGCCAAAACAGGGGGGTCTACAATGAGCAGTTCTTC. Its protein product is CASSQNRGVYNEQFF.